These 22 T cell receptor beta chains were sequenced from one sample in a study of blood T cell repertoires in COVID-19. The protocol was immunoSEQ multiplex PCR, while the TCRdb copy is restricted to in-frame clones and leaves out a portion. The sample lists tens of thousands of clones; almost 85% were seen once. Sequencing was carried out using peripheral blood. The receptors were gathered from an elderly man with active COVID-19.

This clone occurred a few times. J is TRBJ2-7 and V is TRBV5-4; 10 bases are a match to TRBD2. Germline CDR1 SGHNT, CDR2 YYREEE (reference sequence). The CDR3 has 15 amino acids. V lost 4 bases, J lost 0 bases, and 4 bases stayed unmatched. The CDR3 region has the DNA TGTGCCAGCAGCCAAAGCGGGGGGGACTCCTACGAGCAGTACTTC. Protein product: CASSQSGGDSYEQYF.

The chain employs TRBV7-2 and TRBJ2-2, with D possibly TRBD1 on 5 matching bases. This CDR3 has 14 residues. V was clipped by 5 bases and J by 6 bases, with 13 bases between them. Germline V lookup: CDR1 SGHTA, CDR2 FQGNSA. CDR3 DNA: TGTGCCAGCAGCCCGACAGTTTCCGCCGGGGAGCTGTTTTTT. This translates into CASSPTVSAGELFF.

The gene calls are TRBV7-3 and TRBJ2-2; D remains unclear. Germline values: CDR1 SGHTA, CDR2 FQGTGA. CDR3 length: 13 amino acids. Trimming left V 6 bases short and J 2 bases short, with 7 bases between. CDR3 loop: CASSSLNTGELFF. DNA of the CDR3: TGTGCCAGCAGTAGCTTAAACACCGGGGAGCTGTTTTTT.

The genes are TRBV5-1 and TRBJ2-1; 15 nucleotides match TRBD2. CDR3 length: 15 residues. CDR1 SGHRS and CDR2 YFSETQ come from the germline V gene. Unmatched junction bases numbered 4, after V lost 3 bases and J lost 9 bases. CDR3 nucleotides: TGCGCCAGCAGCTCCGGACTAGCGGGGGGGCGTGAGCAGTTCTTC. Protein sequence: CASSSGLAGGREQFF.

This chain joins TRBV25-1 and TRBJ2-5; tentative D call: TRBD1 (7 bases). This CDR3 has 14 residues. From germline, CDR1 is MGHDK and CDR2 SYGVNS. The V gene lost 5 bases and the J gene lost 4 bases, with 14 bases spanning the gap. The CDR3 DNA follows: TGTGCCAGCAGTAATAACAGGGGAGGAGAGACCCAGTACTTC. Translation gives CASSNNRGGETQYF.

The chain is built from TRBV6-5 and TRBJ1-4; tentatively, D is TRBD1 (5 bases). The CDR3 is 14 amino acids. Trimming took off 5 bases at V and 7 bases at J, with 14 bases between the two ends. Germline CDR1 is MNHEY and CDR2 is SVGAGI. The CDR3 here is CASSPGRGGEKLFF. The CDR3 nucleotides read TGTGCCAGCAGTCCAGGGAGGGGTGGTGAAAAACTGTTTTTT.

The genes are TRBV2 and TRBJ1-2; 8 bases agree with TRBD1. Germline V lookup: CDR1 SNHLY, CDR2 FYNNEI. The CDR3 loop spans 14 amino acids. J was trimmed by 7 bases and V by 6 bases; bases with no gene match: 10. The CDR3 here is CASSGSRGLGGYTF. The CDR3 DNA is TGTGCCAGCAGCGGCAGCAGGGGGCTCGGTGGCTACACCTTC.

This chain uses TRBV19 with TRBJ1-5; no definite D call. CDR3 length equals 14 residues. Deletions cut 3 bases from V and 4 bases from J, with 10 bases between. Germline-derived CDR1 and CDR2 are LNHDA and SQIVND (reference sequence). CDR3: CASSIRRVNQPQHF. CDR3 bases: TGTGCCAGTAGTATTCGGCGGGTTAATCAGCCCCAGCATTTT.

This sequence joins TRBV7-2 and TRBJ2-7; D is possibly TRBD1 (5 bases). Deletions cut 1 base from V and 3 bases from J, with 13 bases between. Per germline, CDR1 SGHTA and CDR2 FQGNSA. CDR3 size: 15 residues. CDR3 in DNA: TGTGCCAGCAGCTTAGAACCTCAGGGTGGCTACGAGCAGTACTTC. It codes for CASSLEPQGGYEQYF.

This chain uses TRBV5-1 with TRBJ1-1, with a weak D call TRBD1 (5 bases). Germline V gene lookup returns CDR1 SGHRS and CDR2 YFSETQ. Trimming pared 0 bases from V and 2 bases from J, leaving 11 bases between. The CDR3 totals 15 residues. The DNA for the CDR3 is TGCGCCAGCAGCTTGGTAACAGGACTAAACACTGAAGCTTTCTTT. Translation: CASSLVTGLNTEAFF.

Worth noting for this clone: A read error may account for a junction end that differs from germline. The J gene is TRBJ1-5, the V gene TRBV18; D is perhaps TRBD1 (5 bases). Looked up from germline, CDR1 is KGHSH and CDR2 is LQKENI. The CDR3 runs to 15 residues. The CDR3: CASSPGSGGNLPQHF. DNA of the CDR3: TGTGCCAGCTCACCAGGGTCGGGGGGAAATCTGCCCCAGCATTTT.

The chain links TRBV7-7 to TRBJ2-5; D possibly corresponds to TRBD2 (5 bases). Germline V gene data show CDR1 as SSHAT and CDR2 as FNYEAQ (reference sequence). Deletions cut 2 bases from V and 5 bases from J, with 9 bases between. This CDR3 comprises 13 residues. CDR3 protein: CASSLFREETQYF. CDR3 coding DNA: TGTGCCAGCAGCTTATTTAGGGAGGAGACCCAGTACTTC.

Only one count was recorded for this clone. This chain links TRBV6-2 or TRBV6-3 with TRBJ2-3; TRBD2 might be the D (6 bases). CDR1 is MNHEY, CDR2 SVGEGT, per germline. The V and J ends lost 1 base and 4 bases respectively, with 18 bases between them. CDR3 size: 17 residues. CDR3 amino acids: CASSYFGLGRGADTQYF. The DNA for the CDR3 is TGTGCCAGCAGTTACTTTGGACTTGGGCGGGGTGCAGATACGCAGTATTTT.

The rearrangement uses TRBV10-2 and TRBJ1-5, with 7 bases fitting TRBD1. This CDR3 contains 15 residues. V lost 4 bases, J lost 1 base, and 4 bases stayed unmatched. CDR1 is WSHSY, CDR2 SAAADI, per germline. The CDR3 DNA sequence: TGCGCCAGCAGTGGGGGGACAGTAAGCAATCAGCCCCAGCATTTT. Encoded protein: CASSGGTVSNQPQHF.

This clone is a singleton in its sample. This rearrangement joins TRBV6-2 or TRBV6-3 to TRBJ2-1; 12 bases line up with TRBD2. This CDR3 has 15 residues. Per the germline V gene, CDR1 is MNHEY and CDR2 is SVGEGT. Germline trimming cut 4 bases from V and 7 bases from J; bases unmatched to any gene: 5. CDR3 protein: CASSSLAGGVNEQFF. The DNA of the CDR3 is TGTGCCAGCAGTTCGCTAGCGGGGGGGGTAAATGAGCAGTTCTTC.

The J gene is TRBJ1-5, the V gene TRBV6-1, with D tentatively TRBD1 (6 bases). This CDR3 spans 14 amino acids. Germline V lookup: CDR1 MNHNS, CDR2 SASEGT. V lost 2 bases and J lost 2, with 7 bases in between. This CDR3 is CASSEHRGNQPQHF. DNA of the CDR3: TGTGCCAGCAGTGAACACAGGGGCAATCAGCCCCAGCATTTT.

The V call is TRBV13, the J call TRBJ2-3; D perhaps matches TRBD1 (6 bases). Germline V gene sequence: CDR1 PRHDT, CDR2 FYEKMQ (reference sequence). CDR3 length equals 15 residues. V was shortened by 2 bases and J by 2 bases, with 11 bases between the two germline ends. CDR3 amino acids: CASSLHGQLTDTQYF. The DNA for the CDR3 is TGTGCCAGCAGCTTACACGGACAGCTCACAGATACGCAGTATTTT.

This clone has only a few counts. Compared with germline, one end of the junction differs, possibly owing to a read error. The genes are TRBV19 and TRBJ1-5; D may be TRBD1 (6 bases). The germline gives CDR1 LNHDA, CDR2 SQIVND (reference sequence). The CDR3 runs to 14 residues. The CDR3 here is CASSLDRLNQPQHF. CDR3 DNA sequence: TGTGCCAGTAGTCTAGACAGGCTCAATCAGCCCCAGCATTTT.

The V gene is TRBV18, the J gene TRBJ1-2; 9 bases agree with TRBD1. The V and J ends lost 5 bases and 7 bases, in that order; junction bases with no gene match: 5. The CDR3 spans 13 residues. Germline V gene sequence: CDR1 KGHSH, CDR2 LQKENI. The CDR3 DNA reads as TGTGCCAGCTCAACAGGGGGCCGTGGTGGCTACACCTTC. It is translated as CASSTGGRGGYTF.

This chain uses TRBV12-5 with TRBJ1-4; weak D call: TRBD1 (6 bases). CDR3 length: 16 residues. The germline V gene has CDR1 LGHNT and CDR2 FRNRAP. Trimming removed 4 bases from V and 8 bases from J, with 20 bases in between. This CDR3 is CASGSTTGQWVEKLFF. CDR3 coding DNA: TGTGCTAGTGGTTCGACGACAGGACAATGGGTAGAAAAACTGTTTTTT.

The chain is built from TRBV5-4 and TRBJ2-7, with 11 bases fitting TRBD1. The CDR3 contains 14 residues. Germline V gene data show CDR1 as SGHNT and CDR2 as YYREEE (reference sequence). The V segment lost 4 bases and the J segment 4 bases; nucleotides outside the gene matches: 4. As DNA, the CDR3 is TGTGCCAGCAGCCCGGACAGGGGGCGGTACGAGCAGTACTTC. Encoded protein: CASSPDRGRYEQYF. The complete variable domain, with remaining parts taken from reference TRBV5-4 and TRBJ2-7, reads ETGVTQSPTHLIKTRGQQVTLRCSSQSGHNTVSWYQQALGQGPQFIFQYYREEENGRGNFPPRFSGLQFPNYSSELNVNALELDDSALYLCASSPDRGRYEQYFGPGTRLTVT.

This chain links TRBV18 with TRBJ2-1; possible D gene TRBD1, 6 bases. This CDR3 has 20 amino acids. Germline V gives CDR1 KGHSH, CDR2 LQKENI. Trimming took 3 bases from V and 0 from J, leaving 24 bases between them. The CDR3, as DNA: TGTGCCAGCTCACCTCTCGCAATGACAGGAGATTGGAGCTCCTACAATGAGCAGTTCTTC. Translation gives CASSPLAMTGDWSSYNEQFF.